The rows below give T cell receptor beta chains drawn from one sample of a study of response to subunit inactivated influenza vaccine. TCRdb used MiXCR to reprocess the RT-PCR reads, holding one entry per CDR3 protein. The sample comprises 450,000 to 500,000 distinct CDR3 sequences, around 9.9% of which are singletons, and approximately 12% rests with the top ten. This specimen was PBMCs from blood, taken about 40 days after vaccination. Source of these receptors: a man in his forties or fifties who received an inactivated influenza vaccine. Both conserved end residues are part of each CDR3. A D gene is named only where the DNA matches it firmly. Clone size is shown for a subset of rows, as once, few, many or a class of expanded clone.

.	many	TRBV21-1	TRBJ2-1	TGTGCCAGCAGCAAAGCGCTTTGGACAGGTATGAGTGAGCAGTTCTTC	CASSKALWTGMSEQFF
.	.	TRBV29-1	TRBJ1-1	TGCAGCGTTGACGAGGGATCTGGGGTGAACACTGAAGCTTTCTTT	CSVDEGSGVNTEAFF
TRBD1	once	TRBV4-1	TRBJ1-5	TGCGCCAGCAGCCCAACCGGGACAGGGGTCCGTCAGCCCCAGCATTTT	CASSPTGTGVRQPQHF
.	few	TRBV5-1	TRBJ2-6	TGCGCCAGCAGCTTGGCTCCAGGGACCGGGGCCAACGTCCTGACTTTC	CASSLAPGTGANVLTF
.	many	TRBV5-5	TRBJ2-7	TGTGCCAGCAGCCGGACGGCAGGTAGGGACGAGCAGTACTTC	CASSRTAGRDEQYF
.	many	TRBV6-1	TRBJ2-1	TGTGCCAGCATGCCCCCCCGATACAATGAGCAGTTCTTC	CASMPPRYNEQFF
.	.	TRBV27	TRBJ2-5	TGTGCCAGCAGTTTATACGGGGGACAACAAGAGACCCAGTACTTC	CASSLYGGQQETQYF
.	.	TRBV12-3/TRBV12-4	TRBJ2-1	TGTGCCAGCAGGTCGCGGGCCTACAATGAGCAGTTCTTC	CASRSRAYNEQFF
.	.	TRBV5-6	TRBJ1-5	TGTGCCAGCAGCAAGGAAGGCTTAGACGGCAATCAGCCCCAGCATTTT	CASSKEGLDGNQPQHF
TRBD2	.	TRBV24-1	TRBJ2-7	TGTGCCACCAGTGATTTGCAATATGTGTGGCTAGCGGGATACGAGCAGTACTTC	CATSDLQYVWLAGYEQYF
.	few	TRBV6-5	TRBJ1-1	TGTGCCAGCAGTTACCCCGGGGCCCCGTCGAACACTGAAGCTTTCTTT	CASSYPGAPSNTEAFF